This T cell receptor beta chain was observed in a study of regulatory T cells. Points from the study as a whole: Compared with autologous conventional CD4+ cells and control regulatory cells, CD3G-deficient regulatory T cells showed reduced diversity.

In germline, CDR1 is SEHNR, CDR2 FQNEAQ (reference sequence). The CDR3 has 17 amino acids. The ends lost 0 bases at V and 8 bases at J; junction bases unmatched: 10. Primers: 52 TRBV forward and 13 TRBJ reverse. This table comes from immunoSEQ multiplex PCR, and its TCRdb copy is limited to in-frame clones, with some not included. This table holds about 5,500 clones, 75% to 90% found once. As for this clone: Its antigen is still unknown. Other DNA sequences in the sample encode the same CDR3.

The source of this sequence is a person aged 18 to 35 with CD3G deficiency. Sequencing was carried out using CD4+ Tregs sorted from blood. The genes are TRBV7-9 and TRBJ2-2; 9 positions match TRBD2. Here the CDR3 reads CASSLATGGRGTGELFF. As DNA, the CDR3 is TGTGCCAGCAGCTTAGCGACAGGCGGGAGGGGCACTGGGGAGCTGTTTTTT.